The 22 T cell receptor beta chains below come from one sample, sequenced in a study of blood T cells in healthy people across ages. A second PCR of about 6 to 11 cycles used a sample-barcoded 5' primer and a J-beta primer mix. TCRdb passed the 5' RACE reads through MiXCR, listing each CDR3 protein once. The data hold fewer than 1.5 million distinct CDR3 sequences, with roughly 40% observed a single time. The sample consisted of blood. All receptors derive from a woman under 30 in good health.

This clonotype was seen only a few times. The genes are TRBV6-1 and TRBJ2-7; no reliable D call. The CDR3 loop spans 11 amino acids. Germline-derived CDR1 and CDR2 are MNHNS and SASEGT. V lost 7 bases and J lost 5, with 9 bases in between. CDR3 region: CASTLSDEQYF. CDR3 bases: TGTGCCAGCACCCTAAGCGACGAGCAGTACTTC.

This sequence joins TRBV25-1 and TRBJ1-6, with D perhaps matching TRBD1 (5 bases). CDR1 is MGHDK and CDR2 is SYGVNS in the germline V gene. This CDR3 is 14 amino acids long. V lost 4 bases and J lost 6, with 10 bases in between. The CDR3 bases are TGTGCCAGCAGTGGATCCGGGGGTAATTCACCCCTCCACTTT. Translated, it gives CASSGSGGNSPLHF.

This clonotype occurred many times. The chain couples TRBV29-1 to TRBJ2-1, with 9 bases that match TRBD1. After removal of 6 bases from V and 9 bases from J, the junction contained 18 bases not matched to a gene. From germline, CDR1 is SQVTM and CDR2 ANQGSEA. The CDR3 extends over 16 amino acids. CDR3 nucleotide sequence: TGCAGCGTCGAGCGCGCGGACAGGGGATCTTGGGGTGAGCAGTTCTTC. Amino acids: CSVERADRGSWGEQFF.

This CDR3 is CASSPLGRGGNSPLHF. The CDR3 DNA reads TGTGCCAGCAGCCCATTGGGACGGGGTGGCAATTCACCCCTCCACTTT. The V call is TRBV2, the J call TRBJ1-6, with D maybe TRBD1 (5 bases). The CDR3 is 16 amino acids. The V and J ends lost 6 bases and 7 bases respectively, with 19 bases between them. Looked up from germline, CDR1 is SNHLY and CDR2 is FYNNEI. Combining the CDR3 with reference TRBV2 and TRBJ1-6 gives the whole variable domain EPEVTQTPSHQVTQMGQEVILRCVPISNHLYFYWYRQILGQKVEFLVSFYNNEISEKSEIFDDQFSVERPDGSNFTLKIRSTKLEDSAMYFCASSPLGRGGNSPLHFGNGTRLTVT.

This clonotype showed up just once. The CDR3 is CASSVADPGGFSDTQYF. CDR3 bases: TGTGCCAGCAGCGTAGCAGATCCGGGGGGGTTCTCAGATACGCAGTATTTT. The genes are TRBV9 and TRBJ2-3, with 8 bases aligning to TRBD2. The CDR3 runs to 17 residues. CDR1 is SGDLS, CDR2 YYNGEE, per germline. V lost 0 bases and J lost 4; bases outside the gene matches: 10.

Details on this clonotype: Mismatch with germline at one junction end may stem from a read error. The rearrangement uses TRBV6-1 and TRBJ1-5, with 7 bases matching TRBD1. CDR1 is MNHNS, CDR2 SASEGT, per germline. The CDR3 contains 15 residues. CDR3 coding DNA: TGTGCCTGCAGTGAAAGTGGGGACAGAAATCAGCCCCAGCATTTT. Amino acids: CACSESGDRNQPQHF.

This clonotype showed up just a few times. The chain combines TRBV6-1 with TRBJ2-3; D is possibly TRBD2 (6 bases). This CDR3 is 15 amino acids long. Looked up from germline, CDR1 is MNHNS and CDR2 is SASEGT. Trimming removed 4 bases at V and 0 bases at J, with 11 bases between. The CDR3 sequence: CASSGDSSSTDTQYF. The CDR3 DNA reads TGTGCCAGCAGTGGGGACTCCTCTAGCACAGATACGCAGTATTTT.

This clonotype has ten or more counts. The genes are TRBV27 and TRBJ1-2; weak D call: TRBD1 (5 bases). The CDR3 has 12 amino acids. The germline V gene encodes CDR1 MNHEY and CDR2 SMNVEV (reference sequence). Trimming pared 6 bases from V and 7 bases from J, leaving 12 bases between. The CDR3 region has the DNA TGTGCCAGCAGCTCCGGGGGAAGTGGCTACACCTTC. This sequence encodes CASSSGGSGYTF.

This chain links TRBV29-1 with TRBJ1-1, with D perhaps matching TRBD1 (6 bases). The CDR3 is 11 amino acids. CDR1 is SQVTM, CDR2 ANQGSEA, per germline. Deletions cut 7 bases from V and 8 bases from J, with 14 bases between. Here the CDR3 reads CSGRGNSEAFF. The DNA for the CDR3 is TGCAGCGGTAGGGGGAATTCGGAAGCTTTCTTT.

The rearrangement links TRBV2 to TRBJ2-5; possible D gene TRBD1, 6 bases. Germline lookup yields CDR1 SNHLY and CDR2 FYNNEI. CDR3 length equals 13 residues. Between the trimmed V and J ends, which lost 6 bases and 3 bases, there was a span of 11 bases. CDR3 nucleotides: TGTGCCAGCAGGCCCCGACAGGAAGAGACCCAGTACTTC. This codes for CASRPRQEETQYF.

The rearrangement joins TRBV4-2 to TRBJ2-1; 9 bases fit TRBD1. CDR3 size: 15 residues. V lost 3 bases and J lost 7; bases outside the gene matches: 7. Germline values: CDR1 LGHNA, CDR2 YNFKEQ. The CDR3 loop reads CASSQPGTGQNEQFF. The DNA of the CDR3 is TGTGCCAGCAGCCAGCCCGGGACAGGGCAAAATGAGCAGTTCTTC.

Points on this clonotype: One junction end does not reproduce the germline sequence, and a read error may be involved. This chain links TRBV2 with TRBJ2-3; D is uncertain. The CDR3 has 12 amino acids. Germline values: CDR1 SNHLY, CDR2 FYNNEI. The CDR3 sequence is CDSSAVGDTQYF. The CDR3 coding sequence is TGTGACAGCAGTGCGGTGGGGGATACGCAGTATTTT. The full variable domain, its missing parts supplied by reference TRBV2 and TRBJ2-3, is EPEVTQTPSHQVTQMGQEVILRCVPISNHLYFYWYRQILGQKVEFLVSFYNNEISEKSEIFDDQFSVERPDGSNFTLKIRSTKLEDSAMYFCDSSAVGDTQYFGPGTRLTVL.

This clonotype was counted a single time. The V call is TRBV3-1, the J call TRBJ2-1; D is perhaps TRBD1 (6 bases). CDR3 length: 14 amino acids. Trimming took 3 bases from V and 4 from J, leaving 10 bases between them. The germline V gene has CDR1 LGHDT and CDR2 YNNKEL (reference sequence). The CDR3 region is CASSQGHLYNEQFF. CDR3 sequence (DNA): TGTGCCAGCAGCCAGGGACACCTTTACAATGAGCAGTTCTTC.

This clonotype was seen a handful of times. This chain uses TRBV20-1 with TRBJ2-3; a weak D match, TRBD1 (6 bases). V was clipped by 0 bases and J by 0 bases, with 13 bases between them. The CDR3 totals 16 residues. CDR1 and CDR2 (germline): DFQATT, SNEGSKA (reference sequence). CDR3 residues: CSARDQGRSSTDTQYF. In DNA, the CDR3 is TGCAGTGCTAGAGATCAGGGGCGTTCTAGCACAGATACGCAGTATTTT.

The chain links TRBV12-3 or TRBV12-4 to TRBJ2-7; TRBD2 agrees at 9 bases. Trimming removed 1 base from V and 7 bases from J; junction bases left unmatched: 14. This CDR3 has 17 amino acids. CDR3 residues: CASSLEGSGGWYNEQYF. CDR3 coding DNA: TGTGCCAGCAGTTTAGAGGGTAGCGGGGGATGGTACAATGAGCAGTACTTC.

The genes are TRBV5-1 and TRBJ1-2; TRBD1 might be the D (5 bases). With 2 bases removed from V and 9 bases from J, the gap between germline ends came to 20 bases. The CDR3 covers 15 residues. Germline V CDR1 and CDR2: SGHRS, YFSETQ. The CDR3 spells CASSFGLRDGVSYTF. The DNA for the CDR3 is TGCGCCAGCAGCTTCGGGTTAAGGGACGGTGTCAGCTACACCTTC.

In its sample, this clonotype was seen many times. The chain has TRBV6-5 and TRBJ1-2; D uncertain. Germline assignment: CDR1 MNHEY and CDR2 SVGAGI. CDR3 length equals 13 residues. V lost 6 bases, J lost 2 bases, and 10 bases lay in between. The DNA of the CDR3 is TGTGCCAGCAGCCCTGGCCTAAACTATGGCTACACCTTC. It encodes CASSPGLNYGYTF.

CDR3 region: CASSLAGREDYTF. The CDR3 DNA follows: TGTGCCAGCAGCTTAGCCGGAAGAGAGGACTACACCTTC. The chain links TRBV7-9 to TRBJ1-2; D is ambiguous. The CDR3 extends over 13 amino acids. V lost 0 bases, J lost 10 bases, and 12 bases lay in between. Germline CDR1 reads SEHNR; CDR2 reads FQNEAQ (reference sequence).

J is TRBJ2-1 and V is TRBV2; perhaps D is TRBD1 or TRBD2 (5 bases each). The DNA end favors TRBJ2-7, so the J call may be wrong. The CDR3 consists of 14 residues. The germline gives CDR1 SNHLY, CDR2 FYNNEI. The CDR3 protein is CASSGGSLNGEQYF. CDR3 DNA: TGTGCCAGCAGTGGGGGGTCTCTCAACGGTGAGCAGTACTTC.

V is TRBV5-1 and J is TRBJ2-5; TRBD2 is a possible D gene (5 bases). V was cut by 0 bases and J by 4 bases, with 19 bases left in between. This CDR3 has 17 amino acids. Looked up from germline, CDR1 is SGHRS and CDR2 is YFSETQ. The CDR3 loop reads CASSLALARSTRETQYF. CDR3 nucleotide sequence: TGCGCCAGCAGCTTGGCGCTAGCCCGCAGTACCCGAGAGACCCAGTACTTC.

The rearrangement uses TRBV12-3 or TRBV12-4 and TRBJ2-1; 11 bases are shared with TRBD1. The CDR3 covers 16 residues. V gave up 6 bases and J gave up 7 bases; unmatched junction bases: 11. DNA of the CDR3: TGTGCCAGCAGAGCCACCGGGACAGGGGGTTGGAATGAGCAGTTCTTC. Translation: CASRATGTGGWNEQFF.

The V and J genes are TRBV3-1 and TRBJ2-4; a weak D match, TRBD2 (6 bases). The J call may not be correct, given that the DNA end is closer to TRBJ2-7. This CDR3 spans 15 amino acids. CDR1 and CDR2 (germline): LGHDT, YNNKEL (reference sequence). DNA of the CDR3: TGTGCCAGCAGCCATGGGGGGATGTCGGCCTACGAGCAGTACTTC. It encodes CASSHGGMSAYEQYF.